These T cell receptor beta chains were read from a single sample in a study of CD8 T cells in ankylosing spondylitis. One entry per CDR3 protein, called by TCRdb with MiXCR from the 5' RACE reads. Of roughly 350,000 distinct CDR3 sequences listed, roughly 8% were seen once; the top ten hold roughly 15%. Sequenced sample: blood, either unsorted or a sorted T cell fraction (not recorded which). The receptors stem from a male donor with ankylosing spondylitis. Both conserved end residues are part of each CDR3. D genes are given only for firm matches. Expanded clones get a size class; other rows say once, few or many, or leave the size out.

j_call clone_size v_call d_call cdr3_nt cdr3_aa
TRBJ2-2 . TRBV7-6 . TGTGCCAGCAGCTCCCTGAAGAACACCGGGGAGCTGTTTTTT CASSSLKNTGELFF
TRBJ1-4 . TRBV7-2 . TGTGCCAGCAGCTTGCGGGGGGGTCTAAGTGAAAAACTGTTTTTT CASSLRGGLSEKLFF
TRBJ2-4 few TRBV5-1 . TGCGCCAGCAGAGAAGGGTCCCAAACAACCATTCAGTACTTC CASREGSQTTIQYF
TRBJ2-3 few TRBV4-1 . TGCGCCAGCAGCCTCTTAGAGGGTTTCACAGATACGCAGTATTTT CASSLLEGFTDTQYF
TRBJ2-1 many TRBV20-1 . TGCAGTGCTACCAGATCCGTCTACAATGAGCAGTTCTTC CSATRSVYNEQFF
TRBJ2-3 many TRBV15 TRBD2 TGTGCCACCAGCAGAGACGAAGGACTAGCGACCCCAGATACGCAGTATTTT CATSRDEGLATPDTQYF
TRBJ2-2 few TRBV11-2 TRBD2 TGTGCCAGCAGCTTAGATGGCGGGAGGGCCTCATGGGGGGAGCTGTTTTTT CASSLDGGRASWGELFF
TRBJ1-2 many TRBV5-1 . TGCGCCAGCACCACCGGACAGAGAAACTATGGCTACACCTTC CASTTGQRNYGYTF
TRBJ2-1 . TRBV11-2 TRBD1 TGTGCCAGCAGATATACAGGGGCCCGAAGCTCCTACAATGAGCAGTTCTTC CASRYTGARSSYNEQFF
TRBJ1-4 . TRBV12-3/TRBV12-4 TRBD1 TGTGCCAGCAGTTTAGGGACAGGGACTTCGGCTAATGAAAAACTGTTTTTT CASSLGTGTSANEKLFF
TRBJ1-1 many TRBV2 . TGTGCCAGTCGGACACTTATTGTTGTGACTGAAGCTTTCTTT CASRTLIVVTEAFF
TRBJ1-2 few TRBV7-9 . TGTGCCAGCAGCTTAGCGCTCGAGGGAGGGCACTATGGCTACACCTTC CASSLALEGGHYGYTF
TRBJ2-5 many TRBV29-1 . TGCAGCGGGGCTGGTGGGATGGACGCGTGGCAAGAGACCCAGTACTTC CSGAGGMDAWQETQYF
TRBJ2-1 . TRBV7-2 TRBD2 TGTGCCAGCAGCTTAGGTCTAGCGGCAGGCAATGAGCAGTTCTTC CASSLGLAAGNEQFF
TRBJ2-5 . TRBV5-6 TRBD2 TGTGCCAGCAGCTTGAACGGGGGGTCGAAGACCCAGTACTTC CASSLNGGSKTQYF
TRBJ2-1 few TRBV3-1 TRBD1 TGTGCCAGCAGCCGACCGGGACAGGGACTAAATGAGCAGTTCTTC CASSRPGQGLNEQFF
TRBJ2-5 few TRBV12-3/TRBV12-4 . TGTGCCAGCAGTTTAGCAGTTGCCGGGACCCAGTACTTC CASSLAVAGTQYF
TRBJ2-7 . TRBV7-2 . TGTGCCAGCAGCTTAAGACAGGCCATCTCCTACGAGCAGTACTTC CASSLRQAISYEQYF
TRBJ2-7 few TRBV5-4 TRBD2 TGTGCCAGCAGCTTAAGGCTAGCGGAGTCCTACGAGCAGTACTTC CASSLRLAESYEQYF
TRBJ2-6 few TRBV7-9 TRBD2 TGTGCCAGCAGTCCGGGACTAGCGGGCTCTGGGGCCAACGTCCTGACTTTC CASSPGLAGSGANVLTF